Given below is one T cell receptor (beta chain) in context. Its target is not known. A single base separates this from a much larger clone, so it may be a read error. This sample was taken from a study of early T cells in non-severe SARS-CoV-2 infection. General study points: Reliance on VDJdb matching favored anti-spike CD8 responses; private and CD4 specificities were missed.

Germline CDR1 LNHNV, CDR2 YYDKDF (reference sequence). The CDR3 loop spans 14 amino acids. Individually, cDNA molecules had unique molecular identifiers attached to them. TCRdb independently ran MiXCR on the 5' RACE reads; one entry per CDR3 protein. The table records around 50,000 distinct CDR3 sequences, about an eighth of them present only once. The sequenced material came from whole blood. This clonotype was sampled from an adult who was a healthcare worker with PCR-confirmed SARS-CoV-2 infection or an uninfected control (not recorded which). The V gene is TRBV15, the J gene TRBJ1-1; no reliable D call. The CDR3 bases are TGTGTCACCAGCAGAGATATGGCAGGAACTGAAGCTTTCTTT. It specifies CVTSRDMAGTEAFF.